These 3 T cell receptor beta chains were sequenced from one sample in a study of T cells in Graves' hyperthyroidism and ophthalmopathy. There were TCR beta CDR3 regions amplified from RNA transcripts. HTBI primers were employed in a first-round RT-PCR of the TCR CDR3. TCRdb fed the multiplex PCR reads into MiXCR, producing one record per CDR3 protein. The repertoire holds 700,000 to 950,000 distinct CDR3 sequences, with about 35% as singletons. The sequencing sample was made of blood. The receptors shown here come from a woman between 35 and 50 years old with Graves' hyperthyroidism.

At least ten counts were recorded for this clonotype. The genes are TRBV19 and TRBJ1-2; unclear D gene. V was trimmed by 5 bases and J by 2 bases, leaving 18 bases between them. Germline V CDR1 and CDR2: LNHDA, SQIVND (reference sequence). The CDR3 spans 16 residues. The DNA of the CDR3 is TGTGCCAGTAGTGATGTTTTCGGACCAATCAACTATGGCTACACCTTC. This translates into CASSDVFGPINYGYTF.

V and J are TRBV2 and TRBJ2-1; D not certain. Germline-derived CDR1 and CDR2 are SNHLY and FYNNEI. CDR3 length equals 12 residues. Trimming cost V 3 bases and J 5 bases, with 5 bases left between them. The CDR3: CASSDWNNEQFF. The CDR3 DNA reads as TGTGCCAGCAGTGATTGGAACAATGAGCAGTTCTTC.

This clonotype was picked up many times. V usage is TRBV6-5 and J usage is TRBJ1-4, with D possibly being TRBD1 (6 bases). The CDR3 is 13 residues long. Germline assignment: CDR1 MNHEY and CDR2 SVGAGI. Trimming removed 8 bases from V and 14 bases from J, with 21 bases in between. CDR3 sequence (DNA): TGTGCCAGCCGTAATAGGGGGGGGAGTAGGCTGTTTTTT. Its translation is CASRNRGGSRLFF.